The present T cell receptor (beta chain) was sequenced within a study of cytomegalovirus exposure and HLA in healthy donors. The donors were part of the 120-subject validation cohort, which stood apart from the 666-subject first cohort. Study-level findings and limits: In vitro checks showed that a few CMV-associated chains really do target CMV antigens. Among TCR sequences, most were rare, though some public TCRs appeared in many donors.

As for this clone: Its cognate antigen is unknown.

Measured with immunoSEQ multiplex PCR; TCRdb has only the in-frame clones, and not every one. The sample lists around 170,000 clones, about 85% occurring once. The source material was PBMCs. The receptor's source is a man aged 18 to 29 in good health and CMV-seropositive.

This chain's CDR3 is CASSSGTTTYEQYF. In nucleotides, the CDR3 is TGTGCCAGCAGCTCCGGGACAACGACCTACGAGCAGTACTTC. V is TRBV7-9 and J is TRBJ2-7, with a tentative D call TRBD1 (6 bases). Germline CDR1 and CDR2: SEHNR and FQNEAQ (reference sequence). V lost 4 bases, J lost 2 bases, and 12 bases lay in between. The CDR3 consists of 14 residues.